These 27 T cell receptor beta chains came from one sample sequenced in a study of T-cell reconstitution after alpha-beta-depleted transplantation in children. As it was prepared, the TCRbeta library received unique molecular identifiers. TCRdb passed the PCR reads through MiXCR, listing each CDR3 protein once. The sample lists 100,000 or so distinct CDR3 sequences; about 7.5% were seen once. Source: PBMCs, taken before TCRalphabeta/CD19-depleted stem cell transplant. The source of these receptors is a boy aged 2 to 9 with acute lymphoblastic leukemia, due to receive a stem cell transplant.

The chain carries TRBV12-3 or TRBV12-4 and TRBJ2-7; the match to TRBD1 covers 10 bases. This CDR3 is built from 15 residues. Trimming cost V 3 bases and J 5 bases; bases outside gene matches: 7. DNA of the CDR3: TGTGCCAGCAGTTTCCGGACAGGGGGAATCCACGAGCAGTACTTC. This encodes CASSFRTGGIHEQYF.

This clonotype was recorded at least ten times. The CDR3 sequence is CASSLWDRPESEQYF. In nucleotides, the CDR3 is TGTGCCAGCAGTTTATGGGACAGGCCGGAGAGCGAGCAGTACTTC. The J gene is TRBJ2-7, the V gene TRBV27; 8 nucleotides line up with TRBD1. Germline CDR1 and CDR2: MNHEY and SMNVEV (reference sequence). J was trimmed by 6 bases and V by 1 base; bases with no gene match: 8. This CDR3 has 15 amino acids.

This clonotype has only a few counts. The chain recombines TRBV20-1 with TRBJ2-5; no clear D gene. The CDR3 contains 14 residues. CDR1 DFQATT and CDR2 SNEGSKA come from the germline V gene (reference sequence). V was cut by 3 bases and J by 1 base, with 12 bases left in between. In DNA form, the CDR3 reads TGCAGTGCTAGTTCCCCGGACCCCCAAGAGACCCAGTACTTC. Its protein product is CSASSPDPQETQYF.

This clonotype turned up a few times. J is TRBJ2-5 and V is TRBV7-3, with D tentatively TRBD1 (5 bases). Trimming removed 5 bases from V and 4 bases from J, with 14 bases in between. Germline V gives CDR1 SGHTA, CDR2 FQGTGA. The CDR3 sequence is 14 residues long. The CDR3 reads CASSGSLGAETQYF. CDR3 coding DNA: TGTGCCAGCAGCGGGTCGTTAGGGGCAGAGACCCAGTACTTC.

This clonotype occurred many times. The genes are TRBV12-3 or TRBV12-4 and TRBJ2-4; possible D gene TRBD1, 5 bases. The length of the CDR3 is 14 residues. Between the trimmed V and J ends, which lost 3 bases and 8 bases, there was a span of 14 bases. Written as DNA, the CDR3 is TGTGCCAGCAGTTTTGGCAGGGAATTTGACATTCAGTACTTC. Encoded protein: CASSFGREFDIQYF.

This clonotype was counted at least ten times. The chain couples TRBV20-1 to TRBJ2-5, with 12 nucleotides matching TRBD2. The CDR3 length is 15 residues. Germline V CDR1 and CDR2: DFQATT, SNEGSKA (reference sequence). Unmatched junction bases numbered 4, after V lost 4 bases and J lost 1 base. This CDR3 is CSAIRLAGAQETQYF. The CDR3, as DNA: TGCAGTGCTATTAGACTAGCGGGGGCCCAAGAGACCCAGTACTTC.

This clonotype was counted ten times or more. The chain combines TRBV20-1 with TRBJ2-7; the match to TRBD2 covers 9 bases. CDR1 is DFQATT and CDR2 is SNEGSKA in the germline V gene (reference sequence). This CDR3 is built from 15 residues. V lost 7 bases to trimming and J lost 4 bases; unmatched junction nucleotides: 14. Written as DNA, the CDR3 is TGCAGTGTTACAGGGGTCGAGAGCGGGGGGTACGAGCAGTACTTC. Translated, it gives CSVTGVESGGYEQYF.

This rearrangement joins TRBV29-1 to TRBJ1-2, with TRBD1 matching 9 bases. The germline gives CDR1 SQVTM, CDR2 ANQGSEA. This CDR3 has 14 amino acids. V was clipped by 3 bases and J by 10 bases; unmatched bases: 12. The CDR3 DNA follows: TGCAGCGTTGATTCATCCGGGACAGGGTTTGCCTACACCTTC. It is translated as CSVDSSGTGFAYTF.

This clonotype has a handful of counts. V is TRBV5-6 and J is TRBJ1-2; no firm D call. The V gene's germline CDR1 is SGHDT and CDR2 YYEEEE. The CDR3 contains 12 residues. The V gene lost 4 bases and the J gene lost 8 bases, with 12 bases spanning the gap. The CDR3 nucleotides read TGTGCCAGCAGCCTCCCTCCGGGGGGCTACACCTTC. It codes for CASSLPPGGYTF.

A few counts support this clonotype. The chain carries TRBV6-2 or TRBV6-3 and TRBJ1-5; D might be TRBD1 (5 bases). This CDR3 has 15 residues. In germline, CDR1 is MNHEY, CDR2 SVGEGT. Trimming removed 2 bases from V and 6 bases from J, with 14 bases in between. The CDR3 here is CASSYGTGPGQPQHF. The CDR3 DNA reads as TGTGCCAGCAGTTACGGAACAGGTCCGGGTCAGCCCCAGCATTTT.

A note on this clonotype: The missing conserved phenylalanine or tryptophan at the end of this CDR3 makes a read error likely. V usage is TRBV14 and J usage is TRBJ2-5; 7 bases line up with TRBD2. V lost 5 bases to trimming and J lost 10 bases; unmatched junction nucleotides: 13. The germline gives CDR1 SGHDN, CDR2 FVKESK. The CDR3 has 14 amino acids. The CDR3 bases are TGTGCCAGCAGCGACAGTCTGTGGGGGGGAATCCAGTACTAC. This translates into CASSDSLWGGIQYY.

This chain connects TRBV20-1 to TRBJ2-1; 8 bases map to TRBD2. J gave up 5 bases and V 0 bases, and 6 bases lay outside the gene matches. The V gene's germline CDR1 is DFQATT and CDR2 SNEGSKA (reference sequence). The length of the CDR3 is 15 residues. CDR3 region: CSARDPGLDNNEQFF. The CDR3 DNA reads as TGCAGTGCTAGAGATCCGGGACTAGATAACAATGAGCAGTTCTTC.

In its sample, this clonotype was seen a few times. V usage is TRBV10-3 and J usage is TRBJ1-3; no clear D gene. This CDR3 has 13 residues. The V and J ends lost 7 bases and 2 bases respectively, with 9 bases between them. CDR1 and CDR2 (germline): ENHRY, SYGVKD. For the CDR3, the DNA is TGTGCCATCAAGGAGGGCGCTGGAAACACCATATATTTT. This encodes CAIKEGAGNTIYF.

In this sample, this clonotype turned up a few times. The chain joins TRBV6-5 to TRBJ2-7, with TRBD1 matching over 7 bases. Germline V gene lookup returns CDR1 MNHEY and CDR2 SVGAGI. V lost 0 bases and J lost 4; bases outside the gene matches: 6. The CDR3 has 15 amino acids. CDR3 loop: CASSYSAGDSYEQYF. The CDR3 DNA sequence: TGTGCCAGCAGTTACTCGGCAGGGGACAGTTACGAGCAGTACTTC.

The chain links TRBV20-1 to TRBJ2-3; TRBD1 is a possible D gene (5 bases). V gave up 3 bases and J gave up 1 base, with 11 bases separating them. The CDR3 has 14 amino acids. From germline, CDR1 is DFQATT and CDR2 SNEGSKA (reference sequence). The CDR3 nucleotides are TGCAGTGCTAGTCCCAGGGCCCGCACAGATACGCAGTATTTT. As protein: CSASPRARTDTQYF.

This rearrangement joins TRBV4-2 to TRBJ2-7; D is perhaps TRBD1 or TRBD2 (6 bases each). Germline loops: CDR1 LGHNA, CDR2 YNFKEQ. The V end lost 0 bases, the J end lost 7 bases, and 19 bases lay between the germline ends. The CDR3 runs to 16 residues. CDR3 sequence: CASSQDRGARWGEQYF. CDR3 nucleotides: TGTGCCAGCAGCCAAGATAGGGGGGCCCGGTGGGGAGAGCAGTACTTC.

The rearrangement uses TRBV6-5 and TRBJ2-7; D might be TRBD1 (7 bases). V lost 0 bases and J 3 bases, leaving 12 bases between the germline ends. Germline values: CDR1 MNHEY, CDR2 SVGAGI. This CDR3 region has 15 residues. The CDR3 coding sequence is TGTGCCAGCAGTTACTCGGGGGGACAGAACTACGAGCAGTACTTC. Its protein product is CASSYSGGQNYEQYF.

This clonotype has more than one count but fewer than ten. CDR3 coding DNA: TGCGCCAGCAGCCGTTGGACTAGCGGGGCTCAAGGGAACACCGGGGAGCTGTTTTTT. It translates to CASSRWTSGAQGNTGELFF. The chain combines TRBV5-1 with TRBJ2-2; 12 bases line up with TRBD2. Trimming took 4 bases from V and 1 from J; bases not matched to a gene: 11. The CDR3 is made up of 19 amino acids. Looked up from germline, CDR1 is SGHRS and CDR2 is YFSETQ.

This clonotype was seen repeatedly, ten times or more. The chain recombines TRBV29-1 with TRBJ1-5; the match to TRBD1 covers 12 bases. After removal of 6 bases from V and 6 bases from J, the junction contained 0 bases not matched to a gene. The CDR3 totals 12 residues. The germline V gene encodes CDR1 SQVTM and CDR2 ANQGSEA. CDR3 sequence: CSVGQGAQPQHF. The CDR3, as DNA: TGCAGCGTGGGACAGGGGGCTCAGCCCCAGCATTTT.

This clonotype was recorded a few times. The chain combines TRBV12-3 or TRBV12-4 with TRBJ2-7; D not resolved. The CDR3 consists of 13 residues. V was trimmed by 1 base and J by 7 bases, leaving 11 bases between them. Here the CDR3 reads CASSLGPRWEQYF. CDR3 coding DNA: TGTGCCAGCAGTTTAGGGCCCCGCTGGGAGCAGTACTTC.

Many counts were recorded for this clonotype. The chain recombines TRBV24-1 with TRBJ2-2; the D call may be TRBD1 or TRBD2 (6 bases each). The CDR3 runs 13 residues. Looked up from germline, CDR1 is KGHDR and CDR2 is SFDVKD. Deletions cut 10 bases from V and 5 bases from J, with 13 bases between. As DNA, the CDR3 is TGTGCCACGGGGGGCAGGGCGACCGGGGAGCTGTTTTTT. Encoded protein: CATGGRATGELFF.

This clonotype was observed many times. The rearrangement joins TRBV20-1 to TRBJ2-3, with 8 bases that match TRBD2. Trimming removed 6 bases from V and 3 bases from J; junction bases left unmatched: 11. The CDR3 runs 15 residues. Looked up from germline, CDR1 is DFQATT and CDR2 is SNEGSKA (reference sequence). DNA for the CDR3: TGCAGTGCCCCAGACCGGGGGGGGCCGACAGATACGCAGTATTTT. This encodes CSAPDRGGPTDTQYF.

Many counts were recorded for this clonotype. The chain carries TRBV11-2 and TRBJ2-2; D not certain. Looked up from germline, CDR1 is SGHAT and CDR2 is FQNNGV. The CDR3 runs 16 residues. V lost 4 bases to trimming and J lost 6 bases, with 18 bases between them. CDR3 region: CASSSGPSLYSGELFF. The CDR3 DNA follows: TGTGCCAGCAGCTCGGGCCCGAGCCTTTACTCCGGGGAGCTGTTTTTT.

This clonotype was detected ten times or more. In nucleotides, the CDR3 is TGCGCCAGCAGCTATCCGGGGACCTACGAGCAGTACTTC. Translation: CASSYPGTYEQYF. J is TRBJ2-7 and V is TRBV5-1, with D perhaps TRBD2 (5 bases). V shed 3 bases and J shed 2 bases, with 9 bases lying between them. The germline gives CDR1 SGHRS, CDR2 YFSETQ. This CDR3 has 13 amino acids. The whole variable domain, remainder taken from reference TRBV5-1 and TRBJ2-7, is KAGVTQTPRYLIKTRGQQVTLSCSPISGHRSVSWYQQTPGQGLQFLFEYFSETQRNKGNFPGRFSGRQFSNSRSEMNVSTLELGDSALYLCASSYPGTYEQYFGPGTRLTVT.

This clonotype occurred many times. The CDR3 sequence: CSARDGGAAGGGQPQHF. CDR3 nucleotides: TGCAGTGCTAGAGATGGGGGCGCAGCAGGAGGGGGTCAGCCCCAGCATTTT. V is TRBV20-1 and J is TRBJ1-5, with D possibly TRBD1 on 6 matching bases. Per germline, CDR1 DFQATT and CDR2 SNEGSKA (reference sequence). V was trimmed by 0 bases and J by 6 bases, leaving 21 bases between them. This CDR3 spans 17 amino acids.

At least ten counts were recorded for this clonotype. The chain carries TRBV20-1 and TRBJ2-4; a possible D gene is TRBD1 (6 bases). CDR1 and CDR2 from the germline V gene are DFQATT and SNEGSKA (reference sequence). V lost 5 bases, J lost 9 bases, and 20 bases lay in between. This CDR3 has 14 amino acids. CDR3 residues: CSAPRNREEGIQYF. The CDR3 DNA follows: TGCAGTGCTCCCCGTAACAGGGAAGAGGGCATTCAGTACTTC.

This sequence joins TRBV10-3 and TRBJ2-2; 16 bases are a match to TRBD2. CDR1 is ENHRY, CDR2 SYGVKD, per germline. The junction had 7 bases not matched to a gene; V was cut back by 10 bases and J by 2 bases. This CDR3 is 17 amino acids long. The CDR3, as DNA: TGTGCCACCAGGGGACTAGCGGGGGGGCGAAACACCGGGGAGCTGTTTTTT. The encoded protein is CATRGLAGGRNTGELFF.